The subject of this entry is one TCR beta chain. Clones were read by immunoSEQ multiplex PCR, and TCRdb kept only the in-frame ones, dropping some. The profile shows under 450,000 clones, 75% to 95% of them singletons. The record originates from a study of control samples from healthy donors and cancer patients. This TCR was sampled from a man in his forties or fifties with head and neck cancer. Sequencing used PBMCs.

This CDR3 is CASSFTQGSSPYEQYF. CDR3 bases: TGTGCCAGCAGTTTCACACAGGGCTCCTCGCCCTACGAGCAGTACTTC. The V and J genes are TRBV27 and TRBJ2-7, with D tentatively TRBD1 (6 bases). V lost 3 bases to trimming and J lost 2 bases, with 17 bases between them. In germline, CDR1 is MNHEY, CDR2 SMNVEV (reference sequence). CDR3 length equals 16 residues.